The clone carrying this T cell receptor beta chain was recorded a few times. Its antigen remains unidentified. Cyclophosphamide on days +3 and +4 followed busulfan-fludarabine conditioning and a marrow graft. Generated by immunoSEQ multiplex PCR, the TCRdb table keeps only in-frame clones and is missing some. The sample has fewer than 13,000 clones, none seen only once. This entry is derived from a study of T cells after posttransplantation cyclophosphamide. Notes on the study in general: TRB clonality was highly associated with recipient CMV seropositivity and reactivation. Blood and skin or GI T cell repertoires showed limited TRB overlap.

The sample here was PBMCs, taken after allogeneic stem cell transplant with posttransplant cyclophosphamide. This TCR was recovered from a female patient in her forties who received an allogeneic stem cell transplant from a related donor, was CMV-positive, and had no GVHD. Some T cells may be provided by the graft donor.

In DNA, the CDR3 is TGTGCCAGCAGTCGCAGGGGGCTTAGGTCCTACGAGCAGTACTTC. It yields the protein CASSRRGLRSYEQYF. The genes are TRBV7-6 and TRBJ2-5; 8 nucleotides align to TRBD1. Judging by the DNA end, TRBJ2-7 fits better; the J call may be wrong. CDR1 is SGHVS, CDR2 FNYEAQ, per germline. The CDR3 runs to 15 residues.